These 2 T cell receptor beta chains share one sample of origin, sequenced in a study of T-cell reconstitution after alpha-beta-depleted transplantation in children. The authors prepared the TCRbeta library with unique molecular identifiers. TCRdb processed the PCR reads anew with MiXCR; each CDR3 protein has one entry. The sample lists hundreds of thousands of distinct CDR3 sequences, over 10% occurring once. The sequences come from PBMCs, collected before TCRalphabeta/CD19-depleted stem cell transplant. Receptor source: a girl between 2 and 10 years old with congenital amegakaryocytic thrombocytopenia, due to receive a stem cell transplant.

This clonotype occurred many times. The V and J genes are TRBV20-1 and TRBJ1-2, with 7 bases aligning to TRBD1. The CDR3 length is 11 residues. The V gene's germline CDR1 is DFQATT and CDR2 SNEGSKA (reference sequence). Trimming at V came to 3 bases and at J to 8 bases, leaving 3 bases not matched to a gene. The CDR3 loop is CSARDRSGYTF. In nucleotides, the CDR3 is TGCAGTGCTAGGGACAGGTCAGGCTACACCTTC.

CDR3 sequence reads: CAWSVNGNEQFF. CDR3 nucleotides: TGTGCCTGGAGTGTAAATGGCAATGAGCAGTTCTTC. The gene calls are TRBV30 and TRBJ2-1; D is unclear. V was clipped by 0 bases and J by 6 bases, with 6 bases between them. Germline V gene sequence: CDR1 GTSNPN, CDR2 SVGIG (reference sequence). CDR3 size: 12 residues.